Presented here are 19 T cell receptor beta chains from one specimen sequenced in a study of T cells in Graves' hyperthyroidism and ophthalmopathy. Amplified regions were TCR beta CDR3 sequences from RNA transcripts. TCR CDR3 regions were first amplified by RT-PCR with HTBI primers. TCRdb reanalysed the multiplex PCR reads using MiXCR and keeps one entry per CDR3 protein. The sample lists 700,000 to 950,000 distinct CDR3 sequences, 35% occurring once. Sequencing was performed on blood. These receptors all stem from a woman between 35 and 50 years old with Graves' hyperthyroidism.

This rearrangement joins TRBV15 to TRBJ1-5; maybe TRBD1 (5 bases). The V gene lost 3 bases and the J gene lost 6 bases, with 15 bases spanning the gap. This CDR3 has 15 amino acids. Germline V gives CDR1 LNHNV, CDR2 YYDKDF (reference sequence). The CDR3 DNA follows: TGTGCCACCAGCAGCTTTGGGGCGGACGCTCAGCCCCAGCATTTT. This sequence encodes CATSSFGADAQPQHF.

This clonotype showed up just a few times. The chain uses TRBV15 and TRBJ2-7; tentatively, D is TRBD1 or TRBD2 (5 bases each). This CDR3 comprises 13 residues. With 0 bases removed from V and 6 bases from J, the gap between germline ends came to 9 bases. CDR1 and CDR2 (germline): LNHNV, YYDKDF (reference sequence). CDR3 sequence reads: CATSRDQGAEQYF. As DNA, the CDR3 is TGTGCCACCAGCAGAGATCAGGGAGCCGAGCAGTACTTC.

V is TRBV20-1 and J is TRBJ2-3, with D perhaps TRBD1 or TRBD2 (6 bases each). The V end lost 5 bases, the J end lost 0 bases, and 18 bases lay between the germline ends. The CDR3 length is 16 residues. Looked up from germline, CDR1 is DFQATT and CDR2 is SNEGSKA (reference sequence). The CDR3 region has the DNA TGCAGTGCTGGAGGGGGAAGTGGTTTAAGCACAGATACGCAGTATTTT. Translation: CSAGGGSGLSTDTQYF.

The chain has TRBV10-3 and TRBJ1-4; D not resolved. This CDR3 has 15 amino acids. The ends were cut back, 7 bases at V and 8 bases at J, with 20 bases in the middle. Germline V gene sequence: CDR1 ENHRY, CDR2 SYGVKD. The CDR3 loop is CAITETRLIREKLFF. The CDR3 DNA follows: TGTGCCATCACCGAGACTAGGTTAATAAGGGAAAAACTGTTTTTT.

This clonotype was recorded at least ten times. CDR3 DNA: TGTGCCAGTAGTAACACTCACGGGACAGAAGAGCGCGAGCAGTACTTC. This gives the protein CASSNTHGTEEREQYF. The V and J genes are TRBV19 and TRBJ2-7, with 7 bases that match TRBD1. After removal of 4 bases from V and 6 bases from J, the junction contained 15 bases not matched to a gene. CDR1 is LNHDA, CDR2 SQIVND, per germline (reference sequence). The CDR3 totals 16 residues.

This clonotype was seen a handful of times. The chain couples TRBV14 to TRBJ1-1; D not resolved. CDR1 is SGHDN, CDR2 FVKESK, per germline. The CDR3 totals 13 residues. The ends were cut back, 0 bases at V and 11 bases at J, with 13 bases in the middle. CDR3 protein: CASSQERARMAFF. The DNA of the CDR3 is TGTGCCAGCAGCCAAGAACGGGCCCGAATGGCTTTCTTT.

This rearrangement joins TRBV6-1 to TRBJ1-3, with 8 bases lining up with TRBD1. V was pared by 7 bases and J by 0 bases, with 5 bases of the junction left unmatched. Germline-derived CDR1 and CDR2 are MNHNS and SASEGT. The CDR3 is made up of 15 amino acids. This CDR3 is CASIPDRGSGNTIYF. DNA for the CDR3: TGTGCCAGCATTCCCGACAGGGGCTCTGGAAACACCATATATTTT.

In this sample, this clonotype turned up many times. The chain employs TRBV29-1 and TRBJ1-5; possibly TRBD1 for D (5 bases). This CDR3 spans 14 amino acids. Germline values: CDR1 SQVTM, CDR2 ANQGSEA. Trimming took off 5 bases at V and 0 bases at J, with 11 bases between the two ends. The CDR3 protein is CSVSAGTSNQPQHF. CDR3 DNA: TGCAGCGTTTCTGCCGGGACTAGCAATCAGCCCCAGCATTTT.

This clonotype was detected ten times or more. The V gene is TRBV6-5, the J gene TRBJ1-4; D uncertain. Trimming took 0 bases from V and 10 from J, leaving 15 bases between them. Germline V gene sequence: CDR1 MNHEY, CDR2 SVGAGI. This CDR3 region has 15 residues. The CDR3 is CASSYSMWQPRKLFF. The CDR3 DNA sequence: TGTGCCAGCAGTTACTCGATGTGGCAGCCAAGAAAACTGTTTTTT.

A note on this clonotype: A much larger clone sits a single nucleotide away, making a read error possible. The V call is TRBV5-1, the J call TRBJ1-4; D call uncertain. CDR1 is SGHRS, CDR2 YFSETQ, per germline. The CDR3 is made up of 12 amino acids. For the CDR3, the DNA is TGCGCCGGCAGCTTAAAAGGTGAAAAACTGTTTTTT. Its protein is CAGSLKGEKLFF.

This clonotype was picked up a small number of times. The chain has TRBV7-2 and TRBJ2-3; no reliable D call. Trimming removed 5 bases at V and 2 bases at J, with 8 bases between. The CDR3 contains 13 residues. Germline CDR1 is SGHTA and CDR2 is FQGNSA. CDR3 residues: CASSTRYTDTQYF. DNA of the CDR3: TGTGCCAGCAGCACCCGTTACACAGATACGCAGTATTTT. Drawing the rest from reference TRBV7-2 and TRBJ2-3, the complete variable domain is GAGVSQSPSNKVTEKGKDVELRCDPISGHTALYWYRQSLGQGLEFLIYFQGNSAPDKSGLPSDRFSAERTGGSVSTLTIQRTQQEDSAVYLCASSTRYTDTQYFGPGTRLTVL.

This clonotype has a count of ten or more. This sequence joins TRBV10-3 and TRBJ2-2; possibly TRBD2 for D (5 bases). In germline, CDR1 is ENHRY, CDR2 SYGVKD. With 8 bases removed from V and 5 bases from J, the gap between germline ends came to 6 bases. This CDR3 comprises 11 residues. CDR3 protein: CAISGTGELFF. In DNA, the CDR3 is TGTGCCATCTCGGGGACCGGGGAGCTGTTTTTT.

The chain joins TRBV7-2 to TRBJ2-5, with D possibly matching TRBD1 (5 bases). The CDR3 is 16 residues long. Between the trimmed V and J ends, which lost 4 bases and 2 bases, there was a span of 17 bases. Germline assignment: CDR1 SGHTA and CDR2 FQGNSA. CDR3 region: CASSSPRQSLQETQYF. The CDR3, as DNA: TGTGCCAGCAGCTCCCCACGACAGTCCCTTCAAGAGACCCAGTACTTC.

This clonotype was recorded many times. The chain carries TRBV10-3 and TRBJ1-4; D remains unclear. The CDR3 spans 13 residues. V was clipped by 3 bases and J by 5 bases, with 7 bases between them. CDR1 ENHRY and CDR2 SYGVKD come from the germline V gene. CDR3 nucleotides: TGTGCCATCAGTGAACCCAGAAATGAAAAACTGTTTTTT. Translated: CAISEPRNEKLFF.

This clonotype showed up many times. The CDR3 DNA is TGTGCCAGCAGCTTGGTTTGGCTTAGTGCAGGGGAGACCCAGTACTTC. Translated: CASSLVWLSAGETQYF. This chain uses TRBV5-5 with TRBJ2-5; maybe TRBD1 (5 bases). V was pared by 0 bases and J by 5 bases, with 17 bases between. Germline loops: CDR1 SGHKS, CDR2 YYEKEE (reference sequence). CDR3 size: 16 residues.

Worth noting for this clonotype: This could be a read error, since a much larger clone is one nucleotide away. This chain uses TRBV10-3 with TRBJ1-2, with TRBD1 matching 8 bases. CDR3 length: 14 amino acids. CDR1 ENHRY and CDR2 SYGVKD come from the germline V gene. The CDR3 loop is CTISRGPDNYGYTF. In DNA form, the CDR3 reads TGTACCATCAGCAGGGGGCCAGACAACTATGGCTACACCTTC.

In its sample, this clonotype was seen a few times. This sequence joins TRBV12-3 or TRBV12-4 and TRBJ2-7; D unclear. The ends were cut back, 2 bases at V and 4 bases at J, with 6 bases in the middle. This CDR3 has 12 amino acids. The CDR3 bases are TGTGCCAGCAGTTTAATGGGATACGAGCAGTACTTC. Protein: CASSLMGYEQYF.

The chain is built from TRBV2 and TRBJ1-5; no firm D call. V lost 5 bases and J 8 bases, leaving 7 bases between the germline ends. The CDR3 totals 11 residues. CDR1 and CDR2 (germline): SNHLY, FYNNEI. For the CDR3, the DNA is TGTGCCAGCAGTTCAACGGAGCCCCAGCATTTT. Its translation is CASSSTEPQHF.

This clonotype came up many times. V gene TRBV19 combines with J gene TRBJ1-1; possible D gene TRBD1, 5 bases. Between the trimmed V and J ends, which lost 3 bases and 7 bases, there was a span of 12 bases. CDR1 and CDR2 from the germline V gene are LNHDA and SQIVND (reference sequence). This CDR3 has 13 amino acids. CDR3 nucleotides: TGTGCCAGTAGTATTACCAGACAGCTTGAAGCTTTCTTT. Its protein is CASSITRQLEAFF.